These 27 T cell receptor beta chains came from one sample sequenced in a study of T cell responses to AZD1222 COVID-19 vaccine. Libraries were prepared by immunoSEQ multiplex PCR; TCRdb keeps only in-frame clonotypes and omits some of them. The table shows 150,000 or so clones, with 80% to 90% occurring only once. This specimen consisted of peripheral blood, obtained on day 0 of AZD1222 vaccination. These receptors were collected from an adult in good health.

V is TRBV6-6 and J is TRBJ2-5, with 10 bases matching TRBD2. This CDR3 region has 16 residues. The V segment lost 5 bases and the J segment 3 bases; nucleotides outside the gene matches: 9. The germline V gene has CDR1 MNHNY and CDR2 SVGAGI (reference sequence). This chain's CDR3 is CASSRPSGGVKETQYF. The DNA for the CDR3 is TGTGCCAGCAGTCGACCCAGCGGGGGGGTCAAAGAGACCCAGTACTTC.

The chain links TRBV5-4 to TRBJ2-7; D unclear. The V gene's germline CDR1 is SGHNT and CDR2 YYREEE (reference sequence). CDR3 size: 15 residues. V lost 0 bases, J lost 5 bases, and 15 bases lay in between. DNA of the CDR3: TGTGCCAGCAGCTTGGGAGTAGGAGCATCAGACGAGCAGTACTTC. As protein: CASSLGVGASDEQYF.

The chain couples TRBV30 to TRBJ1-2; TRBD1 agrees at 8 bases. The CDR3 is made up of 13 amino acids. Germline CDR1 is GTSNPN and CDR2 is SVGIG (reference sequence). V dropped 5 bases and J dropped 8; count of bases not matched to a gene: 10. CDR3 DNA sequence: TGTGCCTGGGCCCCAGGGGGCCTTAGGGGCTACACCTTC. Its translation: CAWAPGGLRGYTF.

This chain joins TRBV5-6 and TRBJ1-6, with TRBD1 matching over 7 bases. This CDR3 comprises 14 residues. V lost 3 bases to trimming and J lost 4 bases; unmatched junction nucleotides: 1. CDR1 SGHDT and CDR2 YYEEEE come from the germline V gene. CDR3 protein: CASSSGQYNSPLHF. CDR3 bases: TGTGCCAGCAGCTCGGGACAGTATAATTCACCCCTCCACTTT.

The chain couples TRBV5-1 to TRBJ1-1; weak D call: TRBD1 (5 bases). CDR3 length equals 15 residues. The germline V gene has CDR1 SGHRS and CDR2 YFSETQ. V was pared by 0 bases and J by 0 bases, with 9 bases between. In nucleotides, the CDR3 is TGCGCCAGCAGCTTGGCTAGGGGTATGAACACTGAAGCTTTCTTT. It specifies CASSLARGMNTEAFF.

The chain is built from TRBV19 and TRBJ2-1, with 9 positions matching TRBD2. The CDR3 totals 15 residues. CDR1 is LNHDA, CDR2 SQIVND, per germline (reference sequence). J was trimmed by 5 bases and V by 6 bases; bases with no gene match: 8. CDR3 coding DNA: TGTGCCAGTAGAGTTTGGGCGGGAGGGGACAATGAGCAGTTCTTC. The encoded protein is CASRVWAGGDNEQFF.

The J gene is TRBJ2-7, the V gene TRBV29-1, with D uncertain. V was clipped by 3 bases and J by 5 bases, with 20 bases between them. The CDR3 totals 15 residues. The germline gives CDR1 SQVTM, CDR2 ANQGSEA. The CDR3 is CSVESQDGLVNEQYF. DNA for the CDR3: TGCAGCGTTGAGAGTCAGGATGGGCTAGTGAACGAGCAGTACTTC.

The rearrangement joins TRBV10-1 to TRBJ1-6; D perhaps matches TRBD1 (6 bases). V was cut by 4 bases and J by 7 bases, with 11 bases left in between. The CDR3 has 14 residues. Germline-derived CDR1 and CDR2 are WNHNN and SYGVQD (reference sequence). CDR3 DNA: TGCGCCAGCAGTGGGGGGCTAAGCAATTCACCCCTCCACTTT. It codes for CASSGGLSNSPLHF.

This rearrangement joins TRBV27 to TRBJ1-5; D is unclear. Germline V gene sequence: CDR1 MNHEY, CDR2 SMNVEV (reference sequence). This CDR3 contains 13 residues. V was pared by 4 bases and J by 0 bases, with 4 bases between. CDR3 loop: CASSSNSNQPQHF. In nucleotides, the CDR3 is TGTGCCAGCAGTTCAAATAGCAATCAGCCCCAGCATTTT.

V usage is TRBV3-1 (or the pseudogene TRBV3-2) and J usage is TRBJ1-1; no firm D call. This CDR3 contains 14 residues. Germline loops: CDR1 LGHDT, CDR2 YNNKEL (reference sequence). V was shortened by 0 bases and J by 7 bases, with 12 bases between the two germline ends. CDR3 sequence: CASSQDAVVIEAFF. For the CDR3, the DNA is TGTGCCAGCAGCCAAGATGCGGTAGTTATTGAAGCTTTCTTT.

J is TRBJ1-2 and V is TRBV19; tentative D call: TRBD1 (6 bases). The CDR3 length is 15 residues. Between the trimmed V and J ends, which lost 4 bases and 2 bases, there was a span of 14 bases. CDR1 LNHDA and CDR2 SQIVND come from the germline V gene (reference sequence). The CDR3 reads CASSNPGTPNYGYTF. The CDR3 DNA follows: TGTGCCAGTAGTAATCCCGGGACACCGAACTATGGCTACACCTTC.

The CDR3 DNA sequence: TGCGCCAGCACCCAGGGACTAGCGGGAGGAGATGAGCAGTTCTTC. It is translated as CASTQGLAGGDEQFF. The rearrangement uses TRBV23-1 and TRBJ2-1; TRBD2 agrees at 15 bases. TRBV23-1 is recorded as an ORF, its role being uncertain. This CDR3 is 15 amino acids long. After removal of 7 bases from V and 8 bases from J, the junction contained 6 bases not matched to a gene.

The sample holds a few counts of this clone. The chain couples TRBV2 to TRBJ1-6, with D possibly matching TRBD1 (5 bases). CDR3 size: 13 residues. Germline-derived CDR1 and CDR2 are SNHLY and FYNNEI. V lost 4 bases to trimming and J lost 7 bases, with 8 bases between them. The CDR3 coding sequence is TGTGCCAGCAGTGGACAGCAGAATTCACCCCTCCACTTT. Encoded protein: CASSGQQNSPLHF.

This chain links TRBV5-1 with TRBJ2-7; D might be TRBD1 (5 bases). Trimming removed 4 bases at V and 4 bases at J, with 12 bases between. The CDR3 covers 13 residues. The germline CDR1 and CDR2 sequences are SGHRS and YFSETQ. The CDR3 here is CASSRGHEYEQYF. CDR3 nucleotides: TGCGCCAGCAGCCGCGGACACGAGTACGAGCAGTACTTC.

V and J are TRBV10-3 and TRBJ1-2; possible D gene TRBD1, 5 bases. The ends were cut back, 5 bases at V and 4 bases at J, with 14 bases in the middle. The CDR3 loop spans 14 amino acids. Germline V CDR1 and CDR2: ENHRY, SYGVKD. The CDR3 DNA reads TGTGCCATCAGTCTACAGGATCAAGGCTATGGCTACACCTTC. Encoded protein: CAISLQDQGYGYTF.

Concerning this clone itself: The sample contains more than one DNA sequence encoding this CDR3. The rearrangement uses TRBV28 and TRBJ1-1; tentative D call: TRBD1 (5 bases). V was pared by 6 bases and J by 3 bases, with 17 bases between. Germline V gene lookup returns CDR1 MDHEN and CDR2 SYDVKM. The CDR3 loop spans 15 amino acids. The CDR3: CASSPRGGGDTEAFF. The CDR3 DNA sequence: TGTGCCAGCAGCCCCCGGGGGGGAGGGGACACTGAAGCTTTCTTT.

The chain links TRBV27 to TRBJ1-3; a possible D gene is TRBD1 (5 bases). The CDR3 has 15 amino acids. The germline V and J ends were trimmed by 5 bases and 4 bases, with 15 bases remaining between them. Germline V gene sequence: CDR1 MNHEY, CDR2 SMNVEV (reference sequence). This CDR3 reads CASSPGILNGNTIYF. CDR3 coding DNA: TGTGCCAGCAGTCCAGGGATATTAAACGGAAACACCATATATTTT.

The chain carries TRBV27 and TRBJ1-1; D gene ambiguous. The germline V gene encodes CDR1 MNHEY and CDR2 SMNVEV (reference sequence). V dropped 6 bases and J dropped 3 bases, with 17 bases sitting between them. The CDR3 is made up of 15 amino acids. The CDR3 region is CASSPIDPRYTEAFF. In nucleotides, the CDR3 is TGTGCCAGCAGCCCCATAGACCCGCGGTACACTGAAGCTTTCTTT.

CDR3 region: CASSRGQGVNQPQHF. The CDR3 DNA follows: TGTGCCAGCAGCAGGGGACAGGGGGTCAATCAGCCCCAGCATTTT. This rearrangement joins TRBV5-6 to TRBJ1-5; 11 bases map to TRBD1. After removal of 4 bases from V and 3 bases from J, the junction contained 3 bases not matched to a gene. The CDR3 is 15 residues long. Germline assignment: CDR1 SGHDT and CDR2 YYEEEE.

The chain carries TRBV2 and TRBJ2-2, with 7 positions matching TRBD2. The V segment lost 11 bases and the J segment 6 bases; nucleotides outside the gene matches: 12. CDR3 size: 14 residues. Germline CDR1 reads SNHLY; CDR2 reads FYNNEI. For the CDR3, the DNA is TGTGCCTGGGGAACTAGCGTGTGGGCCGGGGAGCTGTTTTTT. Encoded protein: CAWGTSVWAGELFF.

The V gene is TRBV5-1, the J gene TRBJ2-7, with D possibly matching TRBD2 (6 bases). Germline CDR1 and CDR2: SGHRS and YFSETQ. V lost 0 bases, J lost 3 bases, and 13 bases lay in between. CDR3 size: 15 residues. The CDR3 loop is CASSLGGTGLYEQYF. The CDR3 DNA is TGCGCCAGCAGCTTGGGCGGGACGGGGCTCTACGAGCAGTACTTC.

This rearrangement joins TRBV6-5 to TRBJ1-2; a possible D gene is TRBD1 (5 bases). Germline values: CDR1 MNHEY, CDR2 SVGAGI. V was clipped by 4 bases and J by 8 bases, with 20 bases between them. The CDR3 runs to 15 residues. The CDR3 DNA follows: TGTGCCAGCAGTTCCCAGGGCCTTGGGGTTGAGGGCTACACCTTC. This gives the protein CASSSQGLGVEGYTF.

This chain uses TRBV19 with TRBJ2-1; the D gene is possibly TRBD2 (5 bases). Germline V gives CDR1 LNHDA, CDR2 SQIVND (reference sequence). The ends were cut back, 6 bases at V and 2 bases at J, with 11 bases in the middle. The CDR3 extends over 14 amino acids. DNA for the CDR3: TGTGCCAGTAGCCGACTAAACGCCTACAATGAGCAGTTCTTC. This sequence encodes CASSRLNAYNEQFF.

The J gene is TRBJ2-7, the V gene TRBV30, with D perhaps matching TRBD2 (6 bases). This CDR3 is built from 13 residues. V was clipped by 1 base and J by 3 bases, with 10 bases between them. Germline CDR1 reads GTSNPN; CDR2 reads SVGIG (reference sequence). CDR3 bases: TGTGCCTGGAGTGGCGGGGCTGACTACGAGCAGTACTTC. It is translated as CAWSGGADYEQYF.

The chain links TRBV1 to TRBJ2-3; TRBD2 was called by the table and not checked on the DNA. TRBV1 is a pseudogene locus. CDR3 length: 16 residues. CDR3 protein: CTSSLPLAGDRDTQYF. The CDR3 DNA sequence: TGCACCAGCAGCCTCCCCCTAGCGGGAGACAGAGATACGCAGTATTTT.

This clone was detected once. The chain joins TRBV30 to TRBJ2-2, with D unresolved. The CDR3 consists of 13 residues. V was pared by 0 bases and J by 5 bases, with 7 bases between. Germline CDR1 and CDR2: GTSNPN and SVGIG (reference sequence). CDR3 nucleotide sequence: TGTGCCTGGAGTGTGGCCCAAACCGGGGAGCTGTTTTTT. Translated, it gives CAWSVAQTGELFF.

The chain links TRBV9 to TRBJ2-7; a possible D gene is TRBD2 (6 bases). CDR3 size: 14 residues. The germline V gene has CDR1 SGDLS and CDR2 YYNGEE. V lost 3 bases to trimming and J lost 7 bases, with 17 bases between them. The CDR3, as DNA: TGTGCCAGCAGCGCCAGGCGGGGCGAGGGAGAGCAGTACTTC. Translation: CASSARRGEGEQYF. Supplemented by reference TRBV9 and TRBJ2-7, the full variable domain reads DSGVTQTPKHLITATGQRVTLRCSPRSGDLSVYWYQQSLDQGLQFLIQYYNGEERAKGNILERFSAQQFPDLHSELNLSSLELGDSALYFCASSARRGEGEQYFGPGTRLTVT.